This TCR beta chain came from a study of blood T cell repertoires in COVID-19. As for the study in general: T cells, B-cell-depleted T cells, or PBMCs supplied cDNA or gDNA.

Per the original methods: Reference gene primer amplification gave nucleated cell count estimates. Sequencing was performed with immunoSEQ multiplex PCR; in TCRdb, only in-frame clones are kept and a portion is missing. The V and J calls and the clone size are those of that table, but D and trimming were determined from the DNA. This repertoire shows some 200,000 clones, 80% to 90% found once; its top ten account for 1.5%. J gave up 4 bases and V 5 bases, and 7 bases lay outside the gene matches. The V gene's germline CDR1 is MNHEY and CDR2 SVGAGI. The CDR3 has 15 residues. This rearrangement joins TRBV6-5 to TRBJ2-3; 9 bases are shared with TRBD1. The receptor was isolated from a man aged 18 to 35 with active or convalescent COVID-19. Sequenced input: peripheral blood. DNA of the CDR3: TGTGCCAGCAGTCCGACAGGGGGGCAGGCAGATACGCAGTATTTT. It yields the protein CASSPTGGQADTQYF.